This record concerns one T cell receptor (beta chain) sequence. Antigen specificity is unknown. This specimen belongs to a study of response to subunit inactivated influenza vaccine. V was clipped by 2 bases and J by 4 bases, with 8 bases between them. The CDR3 is 12 amino acids. Germline V gene data show CDR1 as DFQATT and CDR2 as SNEGSKA (reference sequence). TCRdb independently ran MiXCR on the RT-PCR reads; one entry per CDR3 protein. The sample has more than 550,000 distinct CDR3 sequences, about 11% seen once. Points from the study as a whole: It was suggested by the authors that few new T cells are recruited by each seasonal influenza vaccination.

The same data also went into a second study, on T cells expressing NK-cell markers. As reported in that work: 5'RACE template switching built TCR beta cDNA with unique molecular identifiers. Sorted CD3+CD56-NKG2C+, CD3+CD56+NKG2C+ and CD3+CD56+NKG2C- T cells supplied the TCR beta repertoires. HCMV seropositivity characterized seven of the eight sequenced donors, and seronegativity one.

The sequence was obtained from a man in his fifties who received an inactivated influenza vaccine. The V gene is TRBV20-1, the J gene TRBJ1-2; D not certain. Source: PBMCs from blood, taken on the day of vaccination. In nucleotides, the CDR3 is TGCAGTGCTAGACGGACTGGCTATGGCTACACCTTC. Translation gives CSARRTGYGYTF.